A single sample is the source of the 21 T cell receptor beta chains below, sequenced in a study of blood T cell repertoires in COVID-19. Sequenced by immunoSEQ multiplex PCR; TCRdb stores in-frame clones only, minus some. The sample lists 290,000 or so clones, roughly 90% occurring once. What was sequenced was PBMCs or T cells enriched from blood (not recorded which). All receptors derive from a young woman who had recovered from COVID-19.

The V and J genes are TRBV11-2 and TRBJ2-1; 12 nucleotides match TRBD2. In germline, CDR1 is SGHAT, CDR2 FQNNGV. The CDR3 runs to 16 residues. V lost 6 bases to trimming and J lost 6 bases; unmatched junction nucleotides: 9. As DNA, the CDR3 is TGTGCCAGCAGTTCCCGACTAGCGGGAGAAGGCAATGAGCAGTTCTTC. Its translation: CASSSRLAGEGNEQFF. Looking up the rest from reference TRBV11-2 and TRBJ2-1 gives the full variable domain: EAGVAQSPRYKIIEKRQSVAFWCNPISGHATLYWYQQILGQGPKLLIQFQNNGVVDDSQLPKDRFSAERLKGVDSTLKIQPAKLEDSAVYLCASSSRLAGEGNEQFFGPGTRLTVL.

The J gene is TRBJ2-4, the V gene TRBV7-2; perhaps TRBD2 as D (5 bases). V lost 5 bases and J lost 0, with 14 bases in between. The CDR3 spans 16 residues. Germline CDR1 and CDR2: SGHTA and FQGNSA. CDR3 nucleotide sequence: TGTGCCAGCAGCCCTCGGACGGGGTTAGCCAAAAACATTCAGTACTTC. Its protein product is CASSPRTGLAKNIQYF.

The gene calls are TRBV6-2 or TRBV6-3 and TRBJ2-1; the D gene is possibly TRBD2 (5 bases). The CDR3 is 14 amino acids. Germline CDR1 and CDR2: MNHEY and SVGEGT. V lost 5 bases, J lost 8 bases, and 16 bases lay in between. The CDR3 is CASSAIRGRHEQFF. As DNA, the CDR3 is TGTGCCAGCAGTGCAATCCGGGGAAGGCATGAGCAGTTCTTC.

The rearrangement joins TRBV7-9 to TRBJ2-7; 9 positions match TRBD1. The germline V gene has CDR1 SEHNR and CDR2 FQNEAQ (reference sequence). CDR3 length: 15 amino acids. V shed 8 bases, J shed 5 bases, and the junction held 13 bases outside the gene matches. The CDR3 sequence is CASLIWGQGGNEQYF. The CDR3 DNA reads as TGTGCCAGCCTCATTTGGGGACAGGGTGGGAACGAGCAGTACTTC. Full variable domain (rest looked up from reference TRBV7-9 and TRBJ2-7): DTGVSQNPRHKITKRGQNVTFRCDPISEHNRLYWYRQTLGQGPEFLTYFQNEAQLEKSRLLSDRFSAERPKGSFSTLEIQRTEQGDSAMYLCASLIWGQGGNEQYFGPGTRLTVT.

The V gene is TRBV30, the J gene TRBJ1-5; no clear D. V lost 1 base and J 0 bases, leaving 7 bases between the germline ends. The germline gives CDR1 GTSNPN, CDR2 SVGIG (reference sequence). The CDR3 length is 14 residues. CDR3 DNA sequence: TGTGCCTGGAGTGCCGGACTTAGCAATCAGCCCCAGCATTTT. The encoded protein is CAWSAGLSNQPQHF.

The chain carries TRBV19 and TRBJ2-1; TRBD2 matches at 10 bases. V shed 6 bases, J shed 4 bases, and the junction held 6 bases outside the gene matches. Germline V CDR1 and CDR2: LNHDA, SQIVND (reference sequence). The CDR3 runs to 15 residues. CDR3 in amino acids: CASRGGTSEYNEQFF. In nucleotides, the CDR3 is TGTGCCAGTAGAGGAGGGACTAGCGAATACAATGAGCAGTTCTTC.

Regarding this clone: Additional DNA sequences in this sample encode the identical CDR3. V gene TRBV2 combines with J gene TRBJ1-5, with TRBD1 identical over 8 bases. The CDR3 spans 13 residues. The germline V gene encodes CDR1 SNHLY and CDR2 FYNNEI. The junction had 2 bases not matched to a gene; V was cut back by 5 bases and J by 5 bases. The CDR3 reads CASSPQGDQPQHF. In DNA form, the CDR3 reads TGTGCCAGCAGTCCACAGGGGGATCAGCCCCAGCATTTT.

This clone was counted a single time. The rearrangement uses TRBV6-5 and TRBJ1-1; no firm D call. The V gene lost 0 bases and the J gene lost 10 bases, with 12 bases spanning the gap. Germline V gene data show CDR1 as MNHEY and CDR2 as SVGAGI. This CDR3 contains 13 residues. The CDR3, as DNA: TGTGCCAGCAGTTACTCGACCAGGCGTGGAGCTTTCTTT. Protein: CASSYSTRRGAFF.

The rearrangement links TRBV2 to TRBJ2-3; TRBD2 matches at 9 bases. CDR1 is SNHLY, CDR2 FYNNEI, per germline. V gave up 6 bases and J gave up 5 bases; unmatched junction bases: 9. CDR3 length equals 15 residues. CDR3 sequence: CASSPSGTMRDTQYF. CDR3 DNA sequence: TGTGCCAGCAGCCCTAGCGGGACGATGAGAGATACGCAGTATTTT.

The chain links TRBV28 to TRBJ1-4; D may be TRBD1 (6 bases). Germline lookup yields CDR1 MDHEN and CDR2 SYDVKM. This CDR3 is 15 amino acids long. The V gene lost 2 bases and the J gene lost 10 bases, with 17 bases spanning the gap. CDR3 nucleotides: TGTGCCAGCAGTTTAGGTCGGGGGGGCTGGGGAAAACTGTTTTTT. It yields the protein CASSLGRGGWGKLFF.

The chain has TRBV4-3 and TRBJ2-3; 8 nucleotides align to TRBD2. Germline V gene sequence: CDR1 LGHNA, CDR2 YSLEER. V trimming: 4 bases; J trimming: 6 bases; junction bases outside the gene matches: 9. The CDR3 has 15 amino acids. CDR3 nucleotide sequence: TGCGCCAGCAGCCCCCGGAGACTAGCGAGGGATACGCAGTATTTT. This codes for CASSPRRLARDTQYF.

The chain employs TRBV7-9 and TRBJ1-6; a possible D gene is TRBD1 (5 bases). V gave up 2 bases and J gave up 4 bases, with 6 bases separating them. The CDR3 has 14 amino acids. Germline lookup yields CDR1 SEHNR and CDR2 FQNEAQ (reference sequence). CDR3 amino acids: CASSLTGYNSPLHF. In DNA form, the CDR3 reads TGTGCCAGCAGCTTAACAGGTTATAATTCACCCCTCCACTTT.

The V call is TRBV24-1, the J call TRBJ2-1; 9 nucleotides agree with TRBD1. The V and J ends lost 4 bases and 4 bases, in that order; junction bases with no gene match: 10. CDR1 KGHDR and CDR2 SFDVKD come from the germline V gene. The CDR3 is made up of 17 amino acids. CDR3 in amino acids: CATSDSSGTGTYNEQFF. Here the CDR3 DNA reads TGTGCCACCAGTGACTCTTCGGGGACAGGGACATACAATGAGCAGTTCTTC.

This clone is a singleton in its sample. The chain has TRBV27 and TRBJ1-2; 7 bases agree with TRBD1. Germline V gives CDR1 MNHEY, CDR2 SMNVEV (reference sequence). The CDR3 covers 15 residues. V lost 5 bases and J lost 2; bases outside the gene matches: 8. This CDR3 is CASSLTGQSNYGYTF. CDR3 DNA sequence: TGTGCCAGCAGTCTCACGGGACAGTCGAACTATGGCTACACCTTC.

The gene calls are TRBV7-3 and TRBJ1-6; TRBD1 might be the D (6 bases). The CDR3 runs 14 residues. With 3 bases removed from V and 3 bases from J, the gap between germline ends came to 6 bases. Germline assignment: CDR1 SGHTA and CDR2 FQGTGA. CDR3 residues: CASSLDSYNSPLHF. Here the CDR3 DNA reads TGTGCCAGCAGCTTGGACAGCTATAATTCACCCCTCCACTTT.

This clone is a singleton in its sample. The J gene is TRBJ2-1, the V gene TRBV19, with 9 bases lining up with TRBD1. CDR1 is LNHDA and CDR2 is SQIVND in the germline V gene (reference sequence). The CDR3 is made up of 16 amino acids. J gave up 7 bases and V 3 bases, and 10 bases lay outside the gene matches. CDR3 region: CASSIFSGQGLNEQFF. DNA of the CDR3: TGTGCCAGTAGTATCTTCTCGGGACAGGGATTGAATGAGCAGTTCTTC.

The CDR3 DNA sequence: TGTGCCAGCAGCTCAGACCAGCGGTACTACAATGAGCAGTTCTTC. It encodes CASSSDQRYYNEQFF. J is TRBJ2-1 and V is TRBV28; tentatively, D is TRBD2 (5 bases). The V end lost 6 bases, the J end lost 3 bases, and 15 bases lay between the germline ends. Germline values: CDR1 MDHEN, CDR2 SYDVKM. The CDR3 is 15 residues long.

The CDR3 spells CASSLSVWGQGNNEQFF. Written as DNA, the CDR3 is TGTGCCAGCAGCTTAAGCGTATGGGGTCAGGGAAACAATGAGCAGTTCTTC. The rearrangement links TRBV7-9 to TRBJ2-1; D might be TRBD1 (5 bases). V was shortened by 2 bases and J by 5 bases, with 19 bases between the two germline ends. This CDR3 comprises 17 residues. Looked up from germline, CDR1 is SEHNR and CDR2 is FQNEAQ (reference sequence). Filled out from reference TRBV7-9 and TRBJ2-1, the complete variable domain reads DTGVSQNPRHKITKRGQNVTFRCDPISEHNRLYWYRQTLGQGPEFLTYFQNEAQLEKSRLLSDRFSAERPKGSFSTLEIQRTEQGDSAMYLCASSLSVWGQGNNEQFFGPGTRLTVL.

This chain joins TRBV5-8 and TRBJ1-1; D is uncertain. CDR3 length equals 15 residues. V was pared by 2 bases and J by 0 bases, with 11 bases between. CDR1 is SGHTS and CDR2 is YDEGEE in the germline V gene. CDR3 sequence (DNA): TGTGCCAGCAGCTTCTTGGTGTCAGTGAACACTGAAGCTTTCTTT. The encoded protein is CASSFLVSVNTEAFF. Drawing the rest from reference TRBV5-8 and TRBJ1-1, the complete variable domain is EAGVTQSPTHLIKTRGQQATLRCSPISGHTSVYWYQQALGLGLQFLLWYDEGEERNRGNFPPRFSGRQFPNYSSELNVNALELEDSALYLCASSFLVSVNTEAFFGQGTRLTVV.

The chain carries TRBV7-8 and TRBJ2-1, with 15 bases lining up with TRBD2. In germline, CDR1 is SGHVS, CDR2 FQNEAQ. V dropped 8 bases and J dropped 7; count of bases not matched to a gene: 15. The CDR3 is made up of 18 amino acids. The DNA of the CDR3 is TGTGCCAGCGAAGGGACTAGCGGGAGGAGTAGAGGTGCTAATGAGCAGTTCTTC. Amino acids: CASEGTSGRSRGANEQFF.

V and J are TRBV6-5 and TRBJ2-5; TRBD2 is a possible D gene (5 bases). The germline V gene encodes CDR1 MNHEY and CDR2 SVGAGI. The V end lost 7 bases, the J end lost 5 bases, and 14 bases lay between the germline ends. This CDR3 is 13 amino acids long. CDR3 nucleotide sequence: TGTGCCAGCACCCCGGAGGTTAGGGAGACCCAGTACTTC. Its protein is CASTPEVRETQYF.